These 6 T cell receptor beta chains were sequenced from one sample in a study of shared clonotypes between healthy human individuals. Data came from immunoSEQ multiplex PCR; TCRdb stores just in-frame clones and leaves some out. The profile shows approximately 1,000,000 clones, roughly 77% of them singletons. Sequenced sample: memory CD4+ T cells from PBMCs. The subset denotes: CD45RA-negative fraction. These receptors were obtained from a man between 18 and 29 years old in good health. Some clones in this sample may be carry-over from other donors' samples.

The chain employs TRBV4-3 and TRBJ1-1; 7 nucleotides align to TRBD1. Germline V gene lookup returns CDR1 LGHNA and CDR2 YSLEER. Trimming at V came to 0 bases and at J to 4 bases, leaving 8 bases not matched to a gene. This CDR3 region has 16 residues. The CDR3, as DNA: TGCGCCAGCAGCCAAGAAGGGGGCAGGGGAGCCACTGAAGCTTTCTTT. As protein: CASSQEGGRGATEAFF.

The rearrangement joins TRBV27 to TRBJ1-6; 9 bases are a match to TRBD1. Germline V lookup: CDR1 MNHEY, CDR2 SMNVEV (reference sequence). V shed 5 bases, J shed 8 bases, and the junction held 10 bases outside the gene matches. The CDR3 runs to 16 residues. The CDR3 protein is CASSPTPGQGYSPLHF. The CDR3 coding sequence is TGTGCCAGCAGTCCTACCCCGGGACAGGGCTATTCACCCCTCCACTTT.

The chain is built from TRBV9 and TRBJ2-1; 7 bases map to TRBD2. This CDR3 has 16 amino acids. In germline, CDR1 is SGDLS, CDR2 YYNGEE. After removal of 4 bases from V and 10 bases from J, the junction contained 17 bases not matched to a gene. CDR3 sequence (DNA): TGTGCCAGCAGCCCCCAGGATGTGGGAGGGCTGACGGAGCAGTTCTTC. Translation gives CASSPQDVGGLTEQFF.

The genes are TRBV2 and TRBJ1-1; no reliable D call. The length of the CDR3 is 13 residues. V dropped 4 bases and J dropped 4 bases, with 10 bases sitting between them. The germline gives CDR1 SNHLY, CDR2 FYNNEI. CDR3 coding DNA: TGTGCCAGCAGTGTTGGGGTGAGCACTGAAGCTTTCTTT. This translates into CASSVGVSTEAFF.

There are a few counts of this clone. The chain carries TRBV15 and TRBJ1-1; D may be TRBD1 (5 bases). The CDR3 is made up of 13 amino acids. Germline CDR1 reads LNHNV; CDR2 reads YYDKDF (reference sequence). V lost 4 bases, J lost 4 bases, and 10 bases lay in between. CDR3 residues: CATSTGPSTEAFF. In DNA, the CDR3 is TGTGCCACCAGCACAGGGCCAAGCACTGAAGCTTTCTTT.

This clone was seen only a few times. The same CDR3 also results from other DNA sequences found in this sample. V is TRBV28 and J is TRBJ2-7; 8 bases agree with TRBD2. The CDR3 is made up of 15 amino acids. V dropped 5 bases and J dropped 2; count of bases not matched to a gene: 8. Germline lookup yields CDR1 MDHEN and CDR2 SYDVKM. For the CDR3, the DNA is TGTGCCAGCAGTATTAGCGGGATCGCTCCCTACGAGCAGTACTTC. It translates to CASSISGIAPYEQYF.